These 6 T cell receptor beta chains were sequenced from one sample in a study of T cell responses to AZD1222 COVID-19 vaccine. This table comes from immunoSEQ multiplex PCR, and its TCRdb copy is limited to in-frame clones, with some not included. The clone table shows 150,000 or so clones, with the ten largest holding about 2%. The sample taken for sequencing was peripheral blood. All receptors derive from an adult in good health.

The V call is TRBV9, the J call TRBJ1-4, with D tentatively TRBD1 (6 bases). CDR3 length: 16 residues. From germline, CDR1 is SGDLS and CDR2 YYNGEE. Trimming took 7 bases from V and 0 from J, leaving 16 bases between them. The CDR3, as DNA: TGTGCCAGCTCCCCCGGGGGGGCAGCAACTAATGAAAAACTGTTTTTT. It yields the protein CASSPGGAATNEKLFF.

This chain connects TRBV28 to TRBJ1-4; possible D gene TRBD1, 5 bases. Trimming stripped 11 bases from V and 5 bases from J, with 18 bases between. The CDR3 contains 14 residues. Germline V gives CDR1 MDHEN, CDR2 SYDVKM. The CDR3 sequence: CASTRDSLNEKLFF. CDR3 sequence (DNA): TGTGCCTCGACACGTGACAGTCTCAATGAAAAACTGTTTTTT. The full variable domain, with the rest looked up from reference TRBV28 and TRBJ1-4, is DVKVTQSSRYLVKRTGEKVFLECVQDMDHENMFWYRQDPGLGLRLIYFSYDVKMKEKGDIPEGYSVSREKKERFSLILESASTNQTSMYLCASTRDSLNEKLFFGSGTQLSVL.

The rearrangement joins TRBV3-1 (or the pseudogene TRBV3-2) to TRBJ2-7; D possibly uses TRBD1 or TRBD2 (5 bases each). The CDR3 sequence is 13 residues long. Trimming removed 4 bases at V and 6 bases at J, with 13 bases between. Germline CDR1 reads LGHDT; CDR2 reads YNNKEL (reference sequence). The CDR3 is CASSPGAGLEQYF. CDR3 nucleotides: TGTGCCAGCAGCCCCGGGGCGGGCCTCGAGCAGTACTTC.

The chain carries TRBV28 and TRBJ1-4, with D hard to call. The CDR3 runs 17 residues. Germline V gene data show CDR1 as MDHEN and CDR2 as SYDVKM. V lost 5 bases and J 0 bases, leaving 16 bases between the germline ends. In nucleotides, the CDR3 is TGTGCCAGCAGTCTCCCCATGGGCGTCTCAACTAATGAAAAACTGTTTTTT. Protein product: CASSLPMGVSTNEKLFF.

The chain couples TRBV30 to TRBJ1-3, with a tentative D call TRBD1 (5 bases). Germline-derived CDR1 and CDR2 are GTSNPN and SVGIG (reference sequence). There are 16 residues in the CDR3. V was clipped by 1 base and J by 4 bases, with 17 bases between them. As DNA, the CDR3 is TGTGCCTGGAGTGAGGGGCCAGGGTCCCCCGGAAACACCATATATTTT. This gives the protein CAWSEGPGSPGNTIYF.

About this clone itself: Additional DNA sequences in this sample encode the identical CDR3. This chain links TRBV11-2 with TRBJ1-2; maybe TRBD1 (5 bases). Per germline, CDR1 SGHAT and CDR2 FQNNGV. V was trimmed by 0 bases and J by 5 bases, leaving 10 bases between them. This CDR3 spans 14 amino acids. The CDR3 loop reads CASSLDQAGYGYTF. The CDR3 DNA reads TGTGCCAGCAGCTTAGATCAGGCAGGGTATGGCTACACCTTC.